The clone carrying this T cell receptor beta chain was detected only once. What it recognizes is unknown. Amplification from RNA transcripts yielded the TCR beta CDR3 regions. HTBI-primed RT-PCR formed the first round, and a multiplex PCR formed the second. A single record per CDR3 protein comes from TCRdb applying MiXCR to the multiplex PCR reads. Of roughly 700,000 distinct CDR3 sequences listed, about 44% are singletons. The CDR3 length is 15 residues. V was pared by 1 base and J by 2 bases, with 11 bases between. Germline V gene data show CDR1 as SEHNR and CDR2 as FQNEAQ (reference sequence). The sample is drawn from a study of Graves' ophthalmopathy and Graves' hyperthyroidism. The diagnostic workup employed clinical symptoms, serum thyroxine, TRAb, thyroid ultrasound and orbital computed tomography. Findings of the study overall: Ophthalmopathy progression was predicted by the model at roughly 69% sensitivity and about 74% specificity. Detection in blood was also observed for most expanded thyroid clonotypes above 0.001 frequency.

The sequence was collected from an adult man with Graves' ophthalmopathy. Specimen: peripheral blood. V is TRBV7-9 and J is TRBJ2-5; the D gene is possibly TRBD1 (6 bases). The CDR3 region is CASSLVPGVQETQYF. As DNA, the CDR3 is TGTGCCAGCAGCTTAGTCCCAGGGGTACAAGAGACCCAGTACTTC.